This paragraph reports one T cell receptor (beta chain). No cognate antigen has been identified for it. Qualities for individual bases were not recorded, and no much larger clone is one base off. The TCR beta CDR3 regions were amplified from RNA transcripts. The TCR CDR3 was subjected to a first round of RT-PCR using the HTBI primer set and the Qiagen OneStep RT-PCR kit. Libraries were constructed in a second round of multiplex PCR, after which size selection and purification were performed. Paired-end sequencing of the libraries was performed with 100 bp reads on an Illumina HiSeq2000. As for how the authors treated the data: SOAPnuke was used to process the raw data, with reads discarded if the reads contained adapters or uncalled bases, had a mean Phred below 15, or lacked an exact constant-primer or identifier match. COPE v1.2.5 was used to merge high-quality paired reads, and clonotypes were defined as unique nucleotide sequences. MiTCR v1.1 was used to align the clonotypes against IMGT TRBV, TRBD and TRBJ reference segments. The analysis included only V-J combinations with a frequency above 0.0001, which together covered 99.2% of the repertoires. A TCS score was defined as the ratio of F50 (clonal expansion) to E x V (chaos), with BLOSUM62-based TCRdist applied between CDR3 peptides within each V-J. Welch's t-statistics and random forest reduced around 520 V-J features to roughly 13, which were used in a naive Bayes classifier (R e1071). Using fastp trimming at Q25 and MiXCR clonotype assembly, TCRdb reanalyzed the public sequencing data and kept in-frame beta chains. Duplicate CDR3 protein sequences are folded into a single record with the most common DNA and genes. TCRdb's processing, not the study's, gives the V and J calls here. This sample has approximately 560,000 distinct CDR3 sequences in its table, and less than 20% of those were observed once. Of the sample, around 7.3% is held by the ten largest clones.

The CDR3, cysteine through phenylalanine, is 16 amino acids long. Only the CDR3 DNA is retained, 48 bases long and in frame from the first base. V drops 3 bases and J drops 3 bases, leaving 17 bases in between. Looking up the germline V gene (reference sequence) yields CDR1 MNHEY and CDR2 SMNVEV. Stable Graves' hyperthyroidism was defined as the absence of progression to ophthalmopathy over 18 months of follow-up. The hyperthyroidism patients were between 18 and 65 years old and newly diagnosed, with a disease duration of less than 2 months. Any patient with an uncontrolled infection, another autoimmune disease, pregnancy or lactation was excluded. Clinical symptoms, serum thyroxine and TRAb, thyroid ultrasound, and orbital computed tomography formed the basis for the diagnoses. PBMCs were isolated from about 10 ml of fresh peripheral blood by Ficoll-Paque density gradient centrifugation. Trizol reagent was used to extract total RNA, and RNA quality was then checked on an Agilent 2100 Bioanalyzer.

These data are taken from a study of T cells in Graves' hyperthyroidism and ophthalmopathy (dated by TCRdb to the late 2010s). Context from the whole study: Peripheral blood samples were taken at initial diagnosis, before any treatment was given. According to the paper, TCR Vbeta CDR3 sequencing was carried out on some 130 peripheral blood samples, which came from fewer than 50 ophthalmopathy, around 75 hyperthyroidism and some 17 progressor patients. The study also compared thyroid tissue and blood T-cell repertoires from more than 5 Graves' hyperthyroidism patients. Whether ophthalmopathy could be predicted prospectively was tested in an independent validation cohort made up of roughly 19 hyperthyroidism patients plus 17 patients who later progressed to ophthalmopathy. The 100 discovery patients were randomly split 7:3 into training and test sets. TCR V-J signatures able to tell the groups apart were searched for in a discovery cohort of 100 or so patients, of whom around 42 had Graves' ophthalmopathy and under 65 had stable Graves' hyperthyroidism. Following sampling, methimazole starting at 30 mg daily was given to hyperthyroidism patients, and high-dose intravenous methylprednisolone was given to ophthalmopathy patients.

Overall results and qualifications from the work: In validation, the model predicted progression to ophthalmopathy with approximately 70% sensitivity and around 72% specificity, a median of 6.5 months before onset. Sample size was not statistically predetermined, and blinding of investigators to group allocation was not performed. A model built on a 13 V-J signature distinguished ophthalmopathy from stable hyperthyroidism, reaching roughly 88% sensitivity and under 84% specificity in cross-validation and 80%/75% in testing. Blood samples also contained most of the expanded thyroid clonotypes (frequency above 0.001), which suggests that blood repertoires may reflect thyroid immune responses.

The sequence derives from a woman aged 30 to 39 with Graves' hyperthyroidism. Sequencing used blood. The receptor chain draws on TRBV27 and TRBJ1-1; D gene: possibly TRBD1, on 6 matching bases. The CDR3 has the sequence CASSFGFGGPHTEAFF. The DNA sequence follows: TGTGCCAGCAGTTTCGGATTTGGGGGCCCGCACACTGAAGCTTTCTTT.